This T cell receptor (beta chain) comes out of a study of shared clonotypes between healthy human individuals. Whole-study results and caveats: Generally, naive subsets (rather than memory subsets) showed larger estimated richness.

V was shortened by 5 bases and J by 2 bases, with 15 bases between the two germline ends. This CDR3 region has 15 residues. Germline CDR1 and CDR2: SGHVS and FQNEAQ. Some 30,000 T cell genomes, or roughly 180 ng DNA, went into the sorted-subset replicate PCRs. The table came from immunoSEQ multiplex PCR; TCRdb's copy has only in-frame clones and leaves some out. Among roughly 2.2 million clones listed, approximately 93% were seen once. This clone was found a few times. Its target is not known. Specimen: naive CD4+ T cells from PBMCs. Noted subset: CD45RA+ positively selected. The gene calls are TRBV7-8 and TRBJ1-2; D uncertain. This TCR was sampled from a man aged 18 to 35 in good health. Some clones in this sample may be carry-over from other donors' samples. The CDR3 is CASSDLWQRNYGYTF. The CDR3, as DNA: TGTGCCAGCAGCGACCTTTGGCAACGAAACTATGGCTACACCTTC.